The T cell receptor beta chain under discussion was sequenced for a study of T-cell reconstitution after alpha-beta-depleted transplantation in children. It was with unique molecular identifiers that the TCRbeta library was prepared. MiXCR was run by TCRdb on the PCR reads, yielding one entry per CDR3 protein. Here the sample spans some 600,000 distinct CDR3 sequences, under 15% being singletons. V gave up 0 bases and J gave up 1 base, with 3 bases separating them. The CDR3 length is 14 residues. Germline V gene data show CDR1 as SGHAT and CDR2 as FQNNGV. This clonotype has at least ten counts. Its specificity is not known. Findings of the study overall: Reported findings indicate that, about two months after transplant, alpha-beta T cells came from several hundred expanded clones, which were derived from non-depleted graft cells. Several patients had high TCRbeta diversity at day 60; it came from surviving recipient T cells and thymic progenitors. Newly produced T cells mostly provided counts and TCRbeta diversity after one year, as hyperexpanded clones declined.

Sequenced material: PBMCs, mostly from graft donor cells, taken 360 days after TCRalphabeta/CD19-depleted stem cell transplant. The chain employs TRBV11-2 and TRBJ2-2; no firm D call. The origin of this receptor is a male patient under 18 who had a stem cell transplant for acute myeloid leukemia, so the T cells may come from the graft donor. The CDR3 DNA follows: TGTGCCAGCAGCTTAGATGTGAACACCGGGGAGCTGTTTTTT. Its translation: CASSLDVNTGELFF. The entire variable domain, with the rest obtained from reference TRBV11-2 and TRBJ2-2, is as follows: EAGVAQSPRYKIIEKRQSVAFWCNPISGHATLYWYQQILGQGPKLLIQFQNNGVVDDSQLPKDRFSAERLKGVDSTLKIQPAKLEDSAVYLCASSLDVNTGELFFGEGSRLTVL.